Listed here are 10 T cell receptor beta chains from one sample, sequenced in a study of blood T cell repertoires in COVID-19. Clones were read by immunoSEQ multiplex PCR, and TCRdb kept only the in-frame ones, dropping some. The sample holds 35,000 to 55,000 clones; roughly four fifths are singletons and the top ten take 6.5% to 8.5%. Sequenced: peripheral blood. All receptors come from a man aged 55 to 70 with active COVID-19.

The CDR3 DNA reads as TGTGCCAGCAGCCCCCGGTCCGGCGGGGAAAGGGGCTACGAGCAGTACTTC. Amino acids: CASSPRSGGERGYEQYF. The V gene is TRBV5-5, the J gene TRBJ2-7, with D perhaps TRBD2 (6 bases). The CDR3 extends over 17 amino acids. The germline gives CDR1 SGHKS, CDR2 YYEKEE (reference sequence). V was trimmed by 4 bases and J by 3 bases, leaving 23 bases between them.

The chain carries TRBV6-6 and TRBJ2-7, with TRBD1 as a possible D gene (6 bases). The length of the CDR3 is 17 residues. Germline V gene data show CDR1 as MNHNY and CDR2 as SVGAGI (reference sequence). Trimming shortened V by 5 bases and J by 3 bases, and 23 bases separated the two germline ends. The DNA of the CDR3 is TGTGCCAGCAGTCCCCTTGCCCGCCGGAAGGGACACTACGAGCAGTACTTC. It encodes CASSPLARRKGHYEQYF.

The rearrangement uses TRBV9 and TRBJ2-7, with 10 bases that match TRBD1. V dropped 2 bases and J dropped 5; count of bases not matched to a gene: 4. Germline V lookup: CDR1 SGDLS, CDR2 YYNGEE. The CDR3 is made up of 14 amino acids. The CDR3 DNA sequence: TGTGCCAGCAGCGTGAGCGACAGGGGGCACGAGCAGTACTTC. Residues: CASSVSDRGHEQYF.

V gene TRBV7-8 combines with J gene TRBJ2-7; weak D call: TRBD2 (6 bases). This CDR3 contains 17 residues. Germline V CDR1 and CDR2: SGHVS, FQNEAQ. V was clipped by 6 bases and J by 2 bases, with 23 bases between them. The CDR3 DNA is TGTGCCAGCAGACAAACGGCTAGGGAGGTTCTTACCTACGAGCAGTACTTC. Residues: CASRQTAREVLTYEQYF.

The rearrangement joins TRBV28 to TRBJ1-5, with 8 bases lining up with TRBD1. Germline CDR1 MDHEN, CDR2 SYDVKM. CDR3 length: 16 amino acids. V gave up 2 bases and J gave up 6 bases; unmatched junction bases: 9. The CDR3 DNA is TGTGCCAGCAGTTTAATACCCAGGGGGCATTTTCAGCCCCAGCATTTT. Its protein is CASSLIPRGHFQPQHF.

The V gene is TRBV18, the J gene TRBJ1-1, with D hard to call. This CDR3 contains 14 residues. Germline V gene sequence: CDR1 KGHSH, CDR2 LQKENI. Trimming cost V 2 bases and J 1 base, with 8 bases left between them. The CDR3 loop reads CASSPSATNTEAFF. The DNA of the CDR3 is TGTGCCAGCTCACCAAGTGCTACGAACACTGAAGCTTTCTTT.

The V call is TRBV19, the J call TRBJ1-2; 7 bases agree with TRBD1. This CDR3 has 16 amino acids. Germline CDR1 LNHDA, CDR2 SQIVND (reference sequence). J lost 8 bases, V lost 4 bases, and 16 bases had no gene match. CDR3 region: CASSTDTGDRVSGYTF. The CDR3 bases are TGTGCCAGTAGTACGGACACAGGGGACCGCGTCTCCGGCTACACCTTC.

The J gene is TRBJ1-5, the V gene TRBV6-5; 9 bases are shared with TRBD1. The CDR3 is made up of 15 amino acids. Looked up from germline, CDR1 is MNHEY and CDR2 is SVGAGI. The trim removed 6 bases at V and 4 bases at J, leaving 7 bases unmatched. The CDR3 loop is CASRPSGTGNQPQHF. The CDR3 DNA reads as TGTGCCAGCAGGCCTTCCGGGACAGGGAATCAGCCCCAGCATTTT.

The CDR3 loop reads CASSYDPDSYSTDTQYF. The CDR3, as DNA: TGTGCCAGCAGTTACGATCCAGACTCGTATAGCACAGATACGCAGTATTTT. The chain links TRBV6-2 or TRBV6-3 to TRBJ2-3; D is uncertain. Looked up from germline, CDR1 is MNHEY and CDR2 is SVGEGT. The CDR3 extends over 17 amino acids. Trimming took 2 bases from V and 0 from J, leaving 15 bases between them.

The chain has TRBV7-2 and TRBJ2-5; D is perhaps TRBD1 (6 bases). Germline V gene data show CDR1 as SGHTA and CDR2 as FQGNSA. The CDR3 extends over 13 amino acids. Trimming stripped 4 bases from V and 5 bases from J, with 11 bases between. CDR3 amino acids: CASSYRVEETQYF. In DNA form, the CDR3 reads TGTGCCAGCAGCTACAGGGTCGAGGAGACCCAGTACTTC.